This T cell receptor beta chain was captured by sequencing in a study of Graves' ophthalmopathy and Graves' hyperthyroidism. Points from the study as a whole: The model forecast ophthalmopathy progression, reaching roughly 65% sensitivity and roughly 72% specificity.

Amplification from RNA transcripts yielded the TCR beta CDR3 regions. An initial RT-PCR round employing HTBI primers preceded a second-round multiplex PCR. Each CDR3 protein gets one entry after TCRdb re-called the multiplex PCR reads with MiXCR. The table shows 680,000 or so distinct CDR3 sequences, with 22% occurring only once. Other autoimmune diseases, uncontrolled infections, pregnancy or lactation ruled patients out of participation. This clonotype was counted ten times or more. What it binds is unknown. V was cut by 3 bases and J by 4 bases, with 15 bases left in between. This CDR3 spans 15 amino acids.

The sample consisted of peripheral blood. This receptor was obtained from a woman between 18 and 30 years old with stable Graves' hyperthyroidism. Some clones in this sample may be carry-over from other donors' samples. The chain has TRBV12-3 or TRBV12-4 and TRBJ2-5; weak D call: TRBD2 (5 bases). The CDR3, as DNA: TGTGCCAGCAGTTTGTTCGCCGGGATCGGAGAGACCCAGTACTTC. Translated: CASSLFAGIGETQYF.